This paragraph covers one TCR beta chain sequence. Its antigen is as yet unknown. Collection of lesional scalp punch biopsies and peripheral blood was performed in alopecia areata patients. Extracted from the samples, RNA was reverse transcribed into cDNA to serve as the sequencing template. Method: immunoSEQ multiplex PCR; TCRdb's copy keeps in-frame clones and lacks some. This table holds approximately 59,000 clones, roughly half found once. This CDR3 is built from 16 residues. Between the trimmed V and J ends, which lost 3 bases and 4 bases, there was a span of 18 bases. Germline V gene lookup returns CDR1 MDHEN and CDR2 SYDVKM. These data originate in a study of CD8+ T cells in alopecia areata. On the study more broadly: Patients in the study were on tofacitinib for 6 to 18 months, then off it for 6 months. Points from the study as a whole: Normal skin contains resident alphabeta T cells, and these are also sequenced in scalp samples.

The rearrangement uses TRBV28 and TRBJ2-5, with D possibly TRBD2 on 5 matching bases. The specimen comprised CD8+ T cells sorted from blood, sampled at week 0. The clonotype was recovered from a human donor with alopecia areata. The CDR3 region is CASSFRTEAAGETQYF. As DNA, the CDR3 is TGTGCCAGCAGTTTCAGGACTGAGGCGGCGGGAGAGACCCAGTACTTC.